This T cell receptor (beta chain) was recorded in a study of blood T cells in healthy people across ages (dated by TCRdb to 2015 to 2017). In the study overall: In model experiments, roughly one uniquely barcoded TCR beta cDNA molecule per two T cells was captured by template switching. The study measured age-related changes in TCR beta repertoire diversity using deep sequencing normalized with unique cDNA molecular identifiers. For two donors (one aged 18 to 30 and one aged 80 or older), the study analyzed two additional independent replicas of 1 million unique cDNA reads from the same blood draw. The donors were divided into four age groups: young (average around 17 years), middle-aged (around 37), aged (about 60) and long-lived (about 90). To avoid experimental bias, donors of different ages were distributed randomly across sequencing lanes. Study-wide conclusions, independent of this receptor: As age increased, observed TCR beta diversity per million T cells dropped in a roughly linear way, and a significant reduction was already evident by age 40. Conclusive comparison of naive and antigen-experienced compartments was prevented by the profiling of bulk unsorted PBMCs. Compared with the aged group, the long-lived group had more naive CD4+ T cells, fewer expanded clones and increased TCR diversity, suggesting age selection. The percentage of naive T cells measured by flow cytometry correlated strongly with observed TCR beta diversity. Total diversity estimates from one million sequenced T cells were considered lower bounds and underestimates. Because the CMV infection status of the donors was unknown, age-related changes in expanded clonotypes may potentially have been confounded.

Remarks on this clonotype: The antigen it binds to is not known. The sample holds no much larger clone one base away, and base qualities are not on file.

Libraries came from 5' RACE. TCRdb names Illumina HiSeq 2500 as the instrument used. A second roughly 6 to 11 cycle PCR used a sample-barcoded 5' primer and a J-beta primer mix. A unique molecular identifier was introduced onto each TCR beta cDNA molecule by a template-switch 5' adaptor carrying 12 random nucleotides. Each sample yielded at least 3 million CDR3-containing paired-end reads. All of the RNA was converted into first-strand cDNA using the Mint cDNA synthesis kit, with a TRBC-specific oligonucleotide serving as the primer. After uracil-DNA glycosylase treatment, a first 18-cycle PCR used universal primers M1SS and BC2_uni_R on all cDNA. Under the source paper's analysis protocol: Each sample was normalized by randomly selecting 1 million high-quality reads, each carrying a distinct molecular identifier. Reads sharing molecular identifiers were discarded rather than binned into consensus sequences. CDR3 identification, clonotype clustering and error correction used MiTCR with a Q25 quality threshold and the strictest error-elimination algorithm. A nonparametric unseen species model using Euler transformation provided a lower-bound estimate of total TCR beta diversity. Through fastp at Q25 and MiXCR, TCRdb rebuilt clones from the public reads, retaining in-frame beta chains. Duplicate CDR3 protein sequences are folded into a single record with the most common DNA and genes. These V and J calls are TCRdb output, not the study's own analysis. In all, the sample holds about 1.8 million distinct CDR3 sequences, and roughly 50% of those were seen once. The ten largest clones add up to less than 2.5% of the sample.

Donors were around 37 systemically healthy Caucasian individuals from Russia aged roughly 6 to 95 years. Around 10 milliliters of peripheral blood were collected from each donor into EDTA-treated Vacutainer tubes. Ficoll-Paque density-gradient centrifugation was used to isolate PBMCs, with at least 6.5 million per sample. Total RNA was extracted from PBMCs with Trizol reagent, with at least 6 micrograms obtained per sample. For every donor, an aliquot of PBMCs went through flow cytometry to measure the percentages of naive CD45RAhigh/CD27high T cells. CDR1 and CDR2 are drawn from the germline V gene (reference sequence): MNHEY, SMNVEV. The CDR3 starts with the cysteine, ends with the phenylalanine, and has 13 residues. Only the CDR3 DNA is retained, 39 bases long and in frame from the first base.

This sequence originates from a woman in her forties in good health. This chain is built from TRBV27 and TRBJ2-7; the best D guess is TRBD1, with 5 bases matching. The assigned J gene may be wrong: the sequence end matches TRBJ2-5 better. The sample was blood. At the DNA level, the sequence is TGTGCCAGCAGTGTCGGACACGGGGAGACCCAGTACTTC. This translates into CASSVGHGETQYF.